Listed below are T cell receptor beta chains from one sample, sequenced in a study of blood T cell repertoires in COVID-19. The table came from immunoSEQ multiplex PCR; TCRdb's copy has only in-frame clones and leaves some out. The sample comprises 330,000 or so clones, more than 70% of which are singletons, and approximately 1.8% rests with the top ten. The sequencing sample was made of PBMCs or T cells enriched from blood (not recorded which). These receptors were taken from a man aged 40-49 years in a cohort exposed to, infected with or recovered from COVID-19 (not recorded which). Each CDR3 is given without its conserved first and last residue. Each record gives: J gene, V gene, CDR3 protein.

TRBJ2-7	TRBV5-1	ASVPSSGRDYEQY
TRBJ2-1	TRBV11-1	ASSSPSMLNEQF
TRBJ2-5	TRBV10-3	AISFDIQETQY
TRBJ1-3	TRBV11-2	ASSWQGGSGNTIY
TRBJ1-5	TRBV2	ASSRTGGKGQPQH
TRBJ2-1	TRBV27	ASRRGTSGAYEQF
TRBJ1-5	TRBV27	ASSPRKGGVQPQH
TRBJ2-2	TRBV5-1	ASSRTGGDGELF
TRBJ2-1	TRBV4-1	ASSQGGGGDFNEQF
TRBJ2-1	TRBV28	ASTGTGEAYNEQF
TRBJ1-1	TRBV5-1	ASSHYRVGDTEAF
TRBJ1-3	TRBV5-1	ASSAGQGNTIY
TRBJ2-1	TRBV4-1	ASSQAQQDTYNEQF
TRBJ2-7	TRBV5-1	ASSLGLAGIYYEQY
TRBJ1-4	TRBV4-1	ASSPRGGEKLF
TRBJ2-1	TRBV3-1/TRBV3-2	ASSHWTGENNEQF
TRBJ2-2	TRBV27	ASSNRDRLAGELF
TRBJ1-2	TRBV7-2	ASSLDRLLNYGYT
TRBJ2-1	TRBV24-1	ATSDQNLNEQF
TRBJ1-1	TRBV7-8	ASSPWDRPNTEAF
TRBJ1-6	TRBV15	ATSRVGTGDSPLH
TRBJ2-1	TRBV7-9	ASSLVRERSNEQF